The source of this T cell receptor beta chain is a study of blood T cell repertoires in COVID-19 (TCRdb year 2020). Study-level background: The collaborator samples originated in the United States, Italy and Spain and spanned the acute and convalescent phases of COVID-19. The prospective study material was composed of cDNA or gDNA derived from T cells, B-cell-depleted T cells, or PBMCs. Subjects who had been exposed to COVID-19, were actively infected with it, or had recovered from it provided the deeply sampled blood TCRbeta repertoires that made up the dataset. The repertoires were released in a freely available public database intended as a resource for research on the immune response to SARS-CoV-2. Samples came from the ongoing ImmuneRACE study (first 160 participants) plus 1,254 subjects from 6 global collaborators. Nearly every sample came with metadata listing a de-identified subject ID, COVID-19 status, age in years and sex. Where available, HLA class I and class II types were obtained from metadata supplied by the sample provider rather than from assay-based typing.

The research as a whole found: Clinical and demographic metadata were provided uncurated, with the amount varying by source and participant.

Whole blood was collected in K2EDTA tubes by collaborating institutions according to the institutions' own protocols. Collaborator samples were shipped for TCRbeta analysis as frozen whole blood, isolated PBMCs, or DNA extracted from either sample type. According to the germline V gene, CDR1 reads SNHLY and CDR2 reads FYNNEI. The CDR3 runs 16 residues from the cysteine to the phenylalanine. Only the CDR3 region is kept as DNA, spanning 48 bases read in frame from base 1. After removal of 4 bases from V and 5 bases from J, the junction retains 12 bases not matched to a gene. About this clone: Its cognate antigen has yet to be identified. Base quality data are lacking; no much larger clone is found one base away.

TCRbeta CDR3 regions were amplified from genomic DNA using the immunoSEQ Assay, a bias-controlled multiplex PCR. The authors processed their data as follows. Within the assay, amplification of reference gene primers was used to estimate how many nucleated cells each sample contained. To quantify the absolute abundance of each unique TCRbeta CDR3 rearrangement, sequence reads were collapsed and filtered. Productive Simpson clonality was computed per sample as the square root of Simpson's diversity index over productive rearrangements. Imported from immuneACCESS, the table was reduced by TCRdb to in-frame sequences with V and J called. These copies leave out some clones; in studies compared against another copy, an unresolved V gene accounts for under half, and the cause of the remainder is not known. For V, J and clone size, that table is used; D and trimming come from the DNA. This sample lists tens of thousands of clones; roughly 92% were detected once. The ten largest make up around 2% of the sample.

Recombination joined TRBV2 with TRBJ2-5; 8 bases in between match TRBD1. Sequencing used peripheral blood. The receptor comes from a human donor in a cohort sampled during active COVID-19. The nucleotide sequence is given as TGTGCCAGCAGTGGCCCCACAGGGGGAAGAGGGGAGACCCAGTACTTC. It encodes CASSGPTGGRGETQYF.